This T cell receptor (beta chain) was observed in a study of cytomegalovirus exposure and HLA in healthy donors. Primers: 60 Vbeta forward and 13 Jbeta reverse. Here immunoSEQ multiplex PCR was the method, and the copy in TCRdb shows in-frame clones only, minus some. The data contain about 120,000 clones, roughly four fifths of them singletons. A word on this clone: Its antigen is not known.

CDR3 length: 16 amino acids. Trimming removed 7 bases from V and 0 bases from J, with 16 bases in between. Looked up from germline, CDR1 is LGHNT and CDR2 is FRNRAP. The study, taken as a whole, reports: Cytomegalovirus association was listed for approximately 160 TCR beta chains.

The chain links TRBV12-5 to TRBJ1-3; the D gene is possibly TRBD1 (6 bases). Sequenced: PBMCs. The receptor's source is a man aged 40-55 years in good health and CMV-seronegative. CDR3 residues: CASALGGGRSGNTIYF. Written as DNA, the CDR3 is TGTGCTAGTGCCTTGGGGGGGGGCCGCTCTGGAAACACCATATATTTT.